This TCR beta chain is drawn from a study of blood T cell repertoires in COVID-19. Study-level background: Researchers got acute and convalescent COVID-19 samples from the United States, Italy and Spain.

Germline V gene data show CDR1 as SGHTA and CDR2 as FQGNSA. There are 16 residues in the CDR3. The V gene end was trimmed by 5 bases and the J gene end by 3 bases; junction bases not matched to a gene: 9. Original processing notes: Reference gene primer amplification gave estimated nucleated cell counts. Profiled with immunoSEQ multiplex PCR; TCRdb holds only in-frame clones, not every one. V, J and clone size were drawn from that table, and D and trimming were deduced from the DNA. The sample gives over 150,000 clones, roughly 88% of which show up once; 2.9% is in the top ten. The chain has TRBV7-2 and TRBJ2-1; 8 nucleotides align to TRBD1. The TCR was taken from a woman in her fifties or sixties with acute or convalescent COVID-19. Sequencing was carried out using peripheral blood. This CDR3 reads CASSLYQGASYNEQFF. In nucleotides, the CDR3 is TGTGCCAGCAGCCTATACCAGGGGGCGAGCTACAATGAGCAGTTCTTC. Full variable domain (rest looked up from reference TRBV7-2 and TRBJ2-1): GAGVSQSPSNKVTEKGKDVELRCDPISGHTALYWYRQSLGQGLEFLIYFQGNSAPDKSGLPSDRFSAERTGGSVSTLTIQRTQQEDSAVYLCASSLYQGASYNEQFFGPGTRLTVL.